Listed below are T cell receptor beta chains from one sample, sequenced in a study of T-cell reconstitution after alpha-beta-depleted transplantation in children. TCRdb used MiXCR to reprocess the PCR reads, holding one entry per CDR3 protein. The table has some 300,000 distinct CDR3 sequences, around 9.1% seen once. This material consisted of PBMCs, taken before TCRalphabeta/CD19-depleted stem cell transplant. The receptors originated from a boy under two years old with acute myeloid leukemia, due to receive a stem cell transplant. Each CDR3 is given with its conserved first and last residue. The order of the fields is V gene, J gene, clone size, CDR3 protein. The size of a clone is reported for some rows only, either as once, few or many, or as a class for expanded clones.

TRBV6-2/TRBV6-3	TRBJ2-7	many	CASRGSYEQYF
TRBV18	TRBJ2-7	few	CASSQTPTYEQYF
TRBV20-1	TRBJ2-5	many	CSAMKGTGGMETQYF
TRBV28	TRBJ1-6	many	CASSYTLGSPLHF
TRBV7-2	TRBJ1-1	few	CASSPGFDTNTEAFF
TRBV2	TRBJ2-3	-	CASRDLASAQYF
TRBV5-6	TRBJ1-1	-	CASSWDRVMNTEAFF
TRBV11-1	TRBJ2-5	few	CASSWAASVETQYF
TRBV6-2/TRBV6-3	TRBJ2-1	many	CASSYLVAASSLRRNEQFF
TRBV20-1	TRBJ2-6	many	CSAREIQGSGANVLTF
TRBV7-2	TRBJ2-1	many	CASSFSGRRNEQFF
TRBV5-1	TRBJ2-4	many	CASSLGQDGKNIQYF
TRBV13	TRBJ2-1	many	CASSLARLADNEQFF
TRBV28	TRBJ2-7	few	CASSPSGTGGFEQYF
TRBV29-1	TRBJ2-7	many	CSFWDSSYEQYF
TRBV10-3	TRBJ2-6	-	CAISDRGCSGANVLTF
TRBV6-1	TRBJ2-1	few	CASSATGTSRPDEQFF
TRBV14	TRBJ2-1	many	CASSQAGQGAYNEQFF
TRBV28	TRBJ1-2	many	CASTQNGRDGYTF
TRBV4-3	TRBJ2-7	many	CASSQEGTYEQYF
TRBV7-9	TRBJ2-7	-	CASSRTWTGDDEQYF
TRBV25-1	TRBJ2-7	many	CASSELIAGGPEQYF
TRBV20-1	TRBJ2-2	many	CSARPRPQTGELFF
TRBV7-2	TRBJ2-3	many	CASSLPRDSHTDTQYF
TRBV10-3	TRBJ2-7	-	CAISTPGEAIYEQYF
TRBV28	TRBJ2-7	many	CASSLRLTYEQYF
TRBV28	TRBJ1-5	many	CASSLAGIVGQPQHF
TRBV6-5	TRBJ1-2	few	CSSSYREDYGYTF
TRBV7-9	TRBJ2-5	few	CASSSPGVETQYF
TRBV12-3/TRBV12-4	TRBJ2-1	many	CASSGTEQFF
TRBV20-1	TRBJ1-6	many	CSASLAGTGNSPLHF
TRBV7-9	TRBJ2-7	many	CASSLLLAPTYEQYF
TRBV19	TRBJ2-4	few	CASSIWITKNIQYF
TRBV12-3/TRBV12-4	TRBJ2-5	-	CASSRQGSETQYF
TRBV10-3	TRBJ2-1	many	CAISEPFTSGGENEQFF
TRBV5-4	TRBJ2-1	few	CASSLIQGPNEQFF
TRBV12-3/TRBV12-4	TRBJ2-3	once	CASSPRQLSTDTQYF
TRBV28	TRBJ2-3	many	CASSSSVRGDTDTQYF
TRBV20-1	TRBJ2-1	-	CSARATSGQGKEQFF
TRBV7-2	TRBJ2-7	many	CASSFLAGDHEQYF
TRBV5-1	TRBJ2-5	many	CASSIGTVQETQYF
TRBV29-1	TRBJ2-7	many	CSVEAPVGGQGYEQYF
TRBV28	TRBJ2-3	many	CASSLSHQDPDTQYF
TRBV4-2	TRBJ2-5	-	CASSQEGLVVEETQYF
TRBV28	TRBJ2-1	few	CASSSVKGAYNEQFF
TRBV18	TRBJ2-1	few	CASSRGTNEQFF
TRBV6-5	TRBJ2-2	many	CASSYVGALGAGELFF
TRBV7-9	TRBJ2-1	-	CASTTLSSYNEQFF
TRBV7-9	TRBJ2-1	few	CASSFWSSYNEQFF
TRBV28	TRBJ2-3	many	CASSSRLAGVTDTQYF
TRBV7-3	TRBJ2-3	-	CASSLTSGATDTQYF
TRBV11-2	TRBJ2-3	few	CASSLNHPLEPQYF
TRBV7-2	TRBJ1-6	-	CASSPQTGRSSPLHF
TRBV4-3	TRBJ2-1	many	CASSQGPANEQFF
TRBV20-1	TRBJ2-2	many	CSARDANTGELFF
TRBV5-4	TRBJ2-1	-	CASMGQGQGYNEQFF
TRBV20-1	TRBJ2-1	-	CSARLYEQFF
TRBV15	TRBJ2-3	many	CATSRDYRGGDTQYF
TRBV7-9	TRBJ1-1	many	CASTFGTPNTEAFF
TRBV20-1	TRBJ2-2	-	CSGLRGRANTGELFF